The sequence of this T cell receptor beta chain was determined in a study of CD8 T cells in ankylosing spondylitis. This clonotype turned up a few times. The antigen remains undetermined. Researchers built TCR beta libraries using quantitative 5'-RACE with molecular barcodes. TCRdb independently ran MiXCR on the 5' RACE reads; one entry per CDR3 protein. The table shows 300,000 to 400,000 distinct CDR3 sequences, with more than 20% occurring only once. Study results and limitations: A TCR beta motif of about 8 highly homologous variants appeared characteristic of ankylosing spondylitis blood. Matched synovial fluid from ankylosing spondylitis patients was reported to be enriched for disease-linked clones.

The germline V gene has CDR1 MNHEY and CDR2 SVGAGI. Trimming took off 2 bases at V and 7 bases at J, with 12 bases between the two ends. The CDR3 runs to 13 residues. The sample consisted of blood, either unsorted or a sorted T cell fraction (not recorded which). The chain carries TRBV6-5 and TRBJ2-7; D gene unclear. The TCR originated in a male donor with ankylosing spondylitis. The CDR3 protein is CASSYRVDWEQYF. DNA of the CDR3: TGTGCCAGCAGTTACCGCGTAGATTGGGAGCAGTACTTC.